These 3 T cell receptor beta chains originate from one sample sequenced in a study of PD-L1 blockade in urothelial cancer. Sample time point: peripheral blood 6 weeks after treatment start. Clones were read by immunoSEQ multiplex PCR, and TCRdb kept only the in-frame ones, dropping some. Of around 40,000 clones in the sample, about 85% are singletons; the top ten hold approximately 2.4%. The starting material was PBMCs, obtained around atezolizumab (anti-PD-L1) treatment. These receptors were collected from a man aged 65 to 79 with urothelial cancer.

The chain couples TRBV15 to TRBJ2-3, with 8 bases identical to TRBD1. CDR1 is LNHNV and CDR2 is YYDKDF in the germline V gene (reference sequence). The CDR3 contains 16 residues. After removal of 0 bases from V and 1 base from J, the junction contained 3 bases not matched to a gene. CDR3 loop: CATSRDGGQGTDTQYF. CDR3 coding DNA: TGTGCCACCAGCAGAGATGGGGGACAGGGCACAGATACGCAGTATTTT.

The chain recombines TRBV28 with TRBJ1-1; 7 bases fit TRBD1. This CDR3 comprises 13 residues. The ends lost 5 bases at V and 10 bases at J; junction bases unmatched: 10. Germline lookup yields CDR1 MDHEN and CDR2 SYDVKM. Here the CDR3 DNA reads TGTGCCAGCAGTACAACAGGGGAGATAGGAGCTTTCTTT. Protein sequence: CASSTTGEIGAFF.

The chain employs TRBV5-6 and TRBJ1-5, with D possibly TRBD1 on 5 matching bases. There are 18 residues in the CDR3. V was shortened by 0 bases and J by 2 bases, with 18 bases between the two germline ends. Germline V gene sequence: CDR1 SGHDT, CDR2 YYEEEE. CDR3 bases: TGTGCCAGCAGCTTGGGTATAACGGGGCGCGGGGGCAATCAGCCCCAGCATTTT. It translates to CASSLGITGRGGNQPQHF.